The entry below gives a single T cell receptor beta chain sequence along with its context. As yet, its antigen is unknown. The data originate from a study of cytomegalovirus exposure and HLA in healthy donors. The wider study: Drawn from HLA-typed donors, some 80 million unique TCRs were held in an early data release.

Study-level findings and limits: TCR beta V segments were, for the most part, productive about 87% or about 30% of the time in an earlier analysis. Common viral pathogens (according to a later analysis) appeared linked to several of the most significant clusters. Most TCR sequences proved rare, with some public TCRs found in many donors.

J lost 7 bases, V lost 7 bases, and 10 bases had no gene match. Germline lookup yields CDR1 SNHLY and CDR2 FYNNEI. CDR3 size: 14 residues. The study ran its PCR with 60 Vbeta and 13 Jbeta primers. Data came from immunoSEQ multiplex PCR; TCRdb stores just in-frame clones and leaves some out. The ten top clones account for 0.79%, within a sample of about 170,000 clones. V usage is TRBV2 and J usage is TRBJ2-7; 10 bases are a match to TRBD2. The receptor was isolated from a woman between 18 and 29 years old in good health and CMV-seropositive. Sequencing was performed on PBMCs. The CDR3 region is CASIPSGGAGEQYF. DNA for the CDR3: TGTGCCAGCATTCCCAGCGGGGGGGCCGGAGAGCAGTACTTC.